This TCR beta chain was sequenced in a study of HIV-infected patients and healthy controls. This clonotype was seen a few times. TCRdb processed the 5' RACE reads anew with MiXCR; each CDR3 protein has one entry. The table has 70,000 or so distinct CDR3 sequences, about a sixth seen once. CDR3 length: 12 residues. Deletions cut 6 bases from V and 4 bases from J, with 8 bases between. The source material was CD4+ T cells from blood. The rearrangement joins TRBV12-3 or TRBV12-4 to TRBJ2-3, with no clear D. This receptor was identified in a human donor in good health. The DNA for the CDR3 is TGTGCCAGCAGCGGTTGGGCAGATACGCAGTATTTT. This gives the protein CASSGWADTQYF.